The T cell receptor (beta chain) described here comes from a study of OX40 agonist ivuxolimab in advanced cancers. Study background: Mean age around 64 years, range about 20 to 79; just over 80% male. Study-level findings and limits: Still undetermined is the antigen specificity of the expanded peripheral T cells.

Looked up from germline, CDR1 is SGHVS and CDR2 is FNYEAQ. CDR3 size: 15 residues. V dropped 2 bases and J dropped 6; count of bases not matched to a gene: 9. In regard to this clone: As yet, its antigen is unknown.

Sequencing was performed with immunoSEQ multiplex PCR; in TCRdb, only in-frame clones are kept and a portion is missing. The table shows approximately 33,000 clones, with over 85% occurring only once. This chain links TRBV7-6 with TRBJ1-2; 7 positions agree with TRBD1. The sequences come from CD4+ or CD8+ T cells sorted from blood, collected in a trial of the OX40 agonist ivuxolimab. The receptor was isolated from an adult with an advanced solid tumor such as melanoma, head and neck, liver or kidney cancer. In DNA form, the CDR3 reads TGTGCCAGCAGCTTAATGACAGGGTACGCTCATGGCTACACCTTC. Protein: CASSLMTGYAHGYTF.